The clone carrying this TCR beta chain was detected a few times. TCRdb re-derived calls from the PCR reads in MiXCR, one entry per CDR3 protein. In the table there are 490,000 or so distinct CDR3 sequences, roughly 26% of which are singletons. The source of the sample is a study of molecular identifiers for immune sequencing clone quantification. This clonotype was obtained from a human donor in good health. Some libraries in this study had Jurkat cell RNA spiked in. Sample: naive CD8+ T cells from blood, with Jurkat cell RNA spiked in. Subset given: FACS-sorted CD8+CD4-CCR7+CD45RA+ naive T cells.

CDR3 in DNA: TGTGCCAGCAGCCAACGCGATGACGCGCAAGGGGTCCATTTT. This sequence encodes CASSQRDDAQGVHF. J is TRBJ1-5 and V is TRBV3-1; D possibly corresponds to TRBD1 (5 bases). Germline CDR1 LGHDT, CDR2 YNNKEL (reference sequence). This CDR3 has 14 residues. V was cut by 2 bases and J by 16 bases, with 21 bases left in between.